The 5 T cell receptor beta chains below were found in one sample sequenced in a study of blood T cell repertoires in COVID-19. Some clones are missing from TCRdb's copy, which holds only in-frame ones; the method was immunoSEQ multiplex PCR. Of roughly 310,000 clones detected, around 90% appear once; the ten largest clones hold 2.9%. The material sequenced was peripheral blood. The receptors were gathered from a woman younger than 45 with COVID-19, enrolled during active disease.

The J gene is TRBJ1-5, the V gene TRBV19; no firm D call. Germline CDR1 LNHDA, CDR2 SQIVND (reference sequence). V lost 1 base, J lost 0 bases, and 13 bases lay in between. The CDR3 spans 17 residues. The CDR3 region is CASSIGAGRYSNQPQHF. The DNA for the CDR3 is TGTGCCAGTAGTATAGGGGCGGGCAGGTATAGCAATCAGCCCCAGCATTTT.

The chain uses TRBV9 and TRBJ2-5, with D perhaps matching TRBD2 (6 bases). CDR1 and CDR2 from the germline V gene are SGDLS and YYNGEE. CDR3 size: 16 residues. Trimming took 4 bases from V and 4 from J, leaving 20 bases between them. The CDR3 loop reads CASSTTPGSAGETQYF. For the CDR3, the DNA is TGTGCCAGCAGCACTACACCAGGGTCAGCGGGAGAGACCCAGTACTTC.

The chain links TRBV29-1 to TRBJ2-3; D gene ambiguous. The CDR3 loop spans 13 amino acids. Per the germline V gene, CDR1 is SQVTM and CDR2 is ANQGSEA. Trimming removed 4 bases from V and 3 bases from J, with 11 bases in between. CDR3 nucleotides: TGCAGCGTTGGAAGACTCTTGACAGATACGCAGTATTTT. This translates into CSVGRLLTDTQYF.

Written as DNA, the CDR3 is TGTGCCAGCGACCCGGGGTCGAACACTGAAGCTTTCTTT. Amino acids: CASDPGSNTEAFF. This chain connects TRBV18 to TRBJ1-1, with D unclear. The germline V and J ends were trimmed by 8 bases and 1 base, with 11 bases remaining between them. Germline V lookup: CDR1 KGHSH, CDR2 LQKENI. There are 13 residues in the CDR3.

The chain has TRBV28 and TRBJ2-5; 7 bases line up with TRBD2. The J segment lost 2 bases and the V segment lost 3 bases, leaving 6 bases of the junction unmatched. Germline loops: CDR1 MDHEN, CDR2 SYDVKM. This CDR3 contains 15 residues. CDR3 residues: CASSFGRGRQETQYF. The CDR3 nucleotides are TGTGCCAGCAGTTTCGGGCGGGGGAGACAAGAGACCCAGTACTTC.